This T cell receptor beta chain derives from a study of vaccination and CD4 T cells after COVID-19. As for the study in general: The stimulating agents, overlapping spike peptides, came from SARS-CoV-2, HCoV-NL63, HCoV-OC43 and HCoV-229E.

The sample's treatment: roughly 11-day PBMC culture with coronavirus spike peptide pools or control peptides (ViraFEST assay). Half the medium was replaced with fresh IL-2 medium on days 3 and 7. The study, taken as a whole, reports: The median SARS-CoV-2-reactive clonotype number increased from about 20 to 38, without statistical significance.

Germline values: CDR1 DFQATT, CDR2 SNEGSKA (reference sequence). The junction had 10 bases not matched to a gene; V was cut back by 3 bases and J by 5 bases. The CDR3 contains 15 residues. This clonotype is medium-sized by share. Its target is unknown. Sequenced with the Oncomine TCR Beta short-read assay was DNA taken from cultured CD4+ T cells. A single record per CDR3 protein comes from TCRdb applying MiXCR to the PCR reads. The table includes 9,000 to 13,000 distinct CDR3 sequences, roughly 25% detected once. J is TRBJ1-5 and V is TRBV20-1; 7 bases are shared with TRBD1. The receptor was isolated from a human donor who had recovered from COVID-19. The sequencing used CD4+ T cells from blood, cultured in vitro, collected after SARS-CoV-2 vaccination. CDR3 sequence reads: CSARPSRGDHQPQHF. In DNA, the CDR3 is TGCAGTGCTAGGCCATCCAGGGGGGATCATCAGCCCCAGCATTTT.